Listed below are T cell receptor beta chains from one sample, sequenced in a study of blood T cells in healthy people across ages. TCRdb reprocessed the 5' RACE reads with MiXCR, giving one entry per CDR3 protein. This sample has under 800,000 distinct CDR3 sequences; about 40% occur once, and the top ten carry 20% to 25%. The sequencing input was blood. The receptors stem from a woman aged 55-70 years in good health. Each CDR3 is given with its conserved first and last residue. D genes are given only for firm matches. Expanded clones get a size class; other rows say once, few or many, or leave the size out.

cdr3_length: 15
v_call: TRBV7-7
d_call: NA
clone_size: NA
j_call: TRBJ2-5
cdr3_nt: TGTGCTAGCAGCACGGGACGAGCGGCCTTAGAGACCCAGTACTTC
cdr3_aa: CASSTGRAALETQYF

cdr3_length: 16
v_call: TRBV13
d_call: NA
clone_size: few
j_call: TRBJ2-7
cdr3_nt: TGTGCCAGCAGCCCCACGGGCGGGGTTCGGTCCTACGAGCAGTACTTC
cdr3_aa: CASSPTGGVRSYEQYF

cdr3_length: 15
v_call: TRBV18
d_call: NA
clone_size: NA
j_call: TRBJ2-5
cdr3_nt: TGTGCCAGCTCACTCGAGGGGTCCGCACGAGAGACCCAGTACTTC
cdr3_aa: CASSLEGSARETQYF

cdr3_length: 16
v_call: TRBV3-1
d_call: NA
clone_size: NA
j_call: TRBJ2-2
cdr3_nt: TGTGCCAGCAGCCAAGGTGGGGGAACGAACACCGGGGAGCTGTTTTTT
cdr3_aa: CASSQGGGTNTGELFF

cdr3_length: 17
v_call: TRBV4-2
d_call: TRBD2
clone_size: few
j_call: TRBJ2-5
cdr3_nt: TGTGCCAGCAGCGATGCGGAGACTAGCGGGAGTAGGGAGACCCAGTACTTC
cdr3_aa: CASSDAETSGSRETQYF

cdr3_length: 14
v_call: TRBV11-2
d_call: NA
clone_size: NA
j_call: TRBJ2-1
cdr3_nt: TGTGCCAGCAGCTCGCCTAGGAAGTACAATGAGCAGTTCTTC
cdr3_aa: CASSSPRKYNEQFF

cdr3_length: 15
v_call: TRBV27
d_call: NA
clone_size: few
j_call: TRBJ2-7
cdr3_nt: TGTGCCAGCAGTCAGGTCGGGCAACGCTCCTACGAGCAGTACTTC
cdr3_aa: CASSQVGQRSYEQYF

cdr3_length: 17
v_call: TRBV7-2
d_call: NA
clone_size: many
j_call: TRBJ2-4
cdr3_nt: TGTGCCAGCAGCTTAGGTCCCAGGGAAGGAGCCAAAAACATTCAGTACTTC
cdr3_aa: CASSLGPREGAKNIQYF

cdr3_length: 15
v_call: TRBV9
d_call: TRBD1
clone_size: few
j_call: TRBJ1-1
cdr3_nt: TGTGCCAGCAGCCCGAGACAGGGGGTGAACACTGAAGCTTTCTTT
cdr3_aa: CASSPRQGVNTEAFF

cdr3_length: 13
v_call: TRBV20-1
d_call: NA
clone_size: few
j_call: TRBJ2-7
cdr3_nt: TGCAGTGCTACGCCACCAGGCTCCTACGAGCAGTACTTC
cdr3_aa: CSATPPGSYEQYF

cdr3_length: 13
v_call: TRBV6-2/TRBV6-3
d_call: NA
clone_size: NA
j_call: TRBJ2-1
cdr3_nt: TGTGCCTCCTCTAGCGACCCCTACAATGAGCAGTTCTTC
cdr3_aa: CASSSDPYNEQFF

cdr3_length: 17
v_call: TRBV3-1
d_call: TRBD2
clone_size: NA
j_call: TRBJ2-1
cdr3_nt: TGTGCCAGCAGCCAAGATGTTTCCAGCGGGAGAGGCTATGAGCAGTTCTTC
cdr3_aa: CASSQDVSSGRGYEQFF

cdr3_length: 14
v_call: TRBV20-1
d_call: TRBD1
clone_size: NA
j_call: TRBJ2-7
cdr3_nt: TGCAGTGCAAAATCCGGGACAGCCACCCACGAGCAGTACTTC
cdr3_aa: CSAKSGTATHEQYF

cdr3_length: 16
v_call: TRBV7-9
d_call: TRBD2
clone_size: NA
j_call: TRBJ2-5
cdr3_nt: TGTGCCAGCAGCCCTACGACTAGCGGGACCTTGGAGACCCAGTACTTC
cdr3_aa: CASSPTTSGTLETQYF

cdr3_length: 14
v_call: TRBV2
d_call: NA
clone_size: few
j_call: TRBJ2-6
cdr3_nt: TGTGCCAGCAGTCCCGAGAGGGGGGCCAACGTCCTGACTTTC
cdr3_aa: CASSPERGANVLTF

cdr3_length: 19
v_call: TRBV3-1
d_call: TRBD1
clone_size: few
j_call: TRBJ2-3
cdr3_nt: TGTGCCAGCAGCCAGGCCAGATTCCGGGACAGGGAACCGGGAGATACGCAGTATTTT
cdr3_aa: CASSQARFRDREPGDTQYF

cdr3_length: 13
v_call: TRBV12-3/TRBV12-4
d_call: NA
clone_size: NA
j_call: TRBJ2-1
cdr3_nt: TGTGCCAGCAGTAACCAGAGAGGAAATGAGCAGTTCTTC
cdr3_aa: CASSNQRGNEQFF

cdr3_length: 15
v_call: TRBV7-2
d_call: NA
clone_size: NA
j_call: TRBJ2-7
cdr3_nt: TGTGCCAGCAGCTTAGCAACAGGGTCACCCTACGAGCAGTACTTC
cdr3_aa: CASSLATGSPYEQYF

cdr3_length: 14
v_call: TRBV20-1
d_call: NA
clone_size: NA
j_call: TRBJ1-2
cdr3_nt: TGCAGTGCTAGACCCCGTAACCTTAACTATGGCTACACCTTC
cdr3_aa: CSARPRNLNYGYTF

cdr3_length: 13
v_call: TRBV7-2
d_call: NA
clone_size: few
j_call: TRBJ2-7
cdr3_nt: TGTGCCAGCAGCTTATCGACTAGGTACGAGCAGTACTTC
cdr3_aa: CASSLSTRYEQYF

cdr3_length: 18
v_call: TRBV4-2
d_call: TRBD2
clone_size: once
j_call: TRBJ2-5
cdr3_nt: TGTGCCAGCAGCCAAGGGACTAGCGGGGGGAGTAGCCAAGAGACCCAGTACTTC
cdr3_aa: CASSQGTSGGSSQETQYF

cdr3_length: 14
v_call: TRBV2
d_call: NA
clone_size: few
j_call: TRBJ1-2
cdr3_nt: TGTGCCAGCAGTGATCGGGACGGGTACTATGGCTACACCTTC
cdr3_aa: CASSDRDGYYGYTF

cdr3_length: 15
v_call: TRBV4-1
d_call: NA
clone_size: few
j_call: TRBJ1-4
cdr3_nt: TGCGCCAGCAGCCCTGGACCTGGCACTAATGAAAAACTGTTTTTT
cdr3_aa: CASSPGPGTNEKLFF